Below are 22 T cell receptor beta chains sequenced from a single sample in a study of somatic mutations in cytotoxic T cells in rheumatoid arthritis. Libraries were prepared by immunoSEQ multiplex PCR; TCRdb keeps only in-frame clonotypes and omits some of them. The sample shows roughly 3,200 clones, approximately 82% of them seen only once. Sequenced sample: CD8+ T cells sorted from blood. The receptor source for this set is a woman in her 50s with rheumatoid arthritis.

The gene calls are TRBV19 and TRBJ2-7; tentative D call: TRBD2 (5 bases). CDR3 length: 13 residues. The V gene lost 5 bases and the J gene lost 3 bases, with 11 bases spanning the gap. The germline gives CDR1 LNHDA, CDR2 SQIVND (reference sequence). This CDR3 is CASSLGVDYEQYF. The DNA for the CDR3 is TGTGCCAGTAGTCTCGGGGTAGACTACGAGCAGTACTTC.

The chain recombines TRBV27 with TRBJ2-7; TRBD2 is a possible D gene (6 bases). Per germline, CDR1 MNHEY and CDR2 SMNVEV (reference sequence). V shed 6 bases and J shed 3 bases, with 18 bases lying between them. The CDR3 is made up of 15 amino acids. The CDR3 loop is CASSPRSGVGYEQYF. DNA for the CDR3: TGTGCCAGCAGCCCACGTAGCGGAGTTGGCTACGAGCAGTACTTC.

The chain has TRBV27 and TRBJ2-3; D not certain. The CDR3 totals 13 residues. Germline V gives CDR1 MNHEY, CDR2 SMNVEV (reference sequence). Trimming stripped 4 bases from V and 2 bases from J, with 7 bases between. The CDR3 is CASSSYPTDTQYF. DNA for the CDR3: TGTGCCAGCAGTTCCTATCCCACAGATACGCAGTATTTT.

The genes are TRBV6-5 and TRBJ2-7; D is unresolved. V was cut by 5 bases and J by 3 bases, with 11 bases left in between. The CDR3 covers 13 residues. Looked up from germline, CDR1 is MNHEY and CDR2 is SVGAGI. This CDR3 is CASSEPEDYEQYF. CDR3 DNA sequence: TGTGCCAGCAGTGAACCTGAGGACTACGAGCAGTACTTC.

CDR3 protein: CASSLVAGADTQYF. For the CDR3, the DNA is TGTGCCAGCAGCTTAGTTGCAGGGGCAGATACGCAGTATTTT. The chain recombines TRBV7-8 with TRBJ2-3; possible D gene TRBD1, 6 bases. V lost 1 base and J lost 4, with 9 bases in between. The CDR3 sequence is 14 residues long. Germline V gene data show CDR1 as SGHVS and CDR2 as FQNEAQ.

V is TRBV29-1 and J is TRBJ2-7; the match to TRBD1 covers 9 bases. The germline CDR1 and CDR2 sequences are SQVTM and ANQGSEA. Trimming cost V 4 bases and J 3 bases; bases outside gene matches: 1. This CDR3 comprises 12 residues. The CDR3 bases are TGCAGCGTTGTGGACAGGGGCTACGAGCAGTACTTC. It is translated as CSVVDRGYEQYF.

The V gene is TRBV7-9, the J gene TRBJ2-7; 7 nucleotides agree with TRBD2. Trimming took 0 bases from V and 2 from J; bases not matched to a gene: 1. This CDR3 comprises 14 residues. Germline values: CDR1 SEHNR, CDR2 FQNEAQ (reference sequence). CDR3 sequence reads: CASSLAGGPYEQYF. The CDR3 coding sequence is TGTGCCAGCAGCTTAGCGGGAGGGCCCTACGAGCAGTACTTC.

By sample share, this clone is large. The chain combines TRBV15 with TRBJ2-2; TRBD1 agrees at 10 bases. The CDR3 length is 15 residues. Germline V gene data show CDR1 as LNHNV and CDR2 as YYDKDF (reference sequence). V lost 5 bases and J lost 6; bases outside the gene matches: 6. CDR3 coding DNA: TGTGCCACCAGCGTCGGGACAGGGGATCCCGGGGAGCTGTTTTTT. Protein: CATSVGTGDPGELFF.

This clone was seen once. The chain uses TRBV25-1 and TRBJ2-3; 9 bases line up with TRBD1. There are 17 residues in the CDR3. Germline V lookup: CDR1 MGHDK, CDR2 SYGVNS. The V and J ends lost 6 bases and 3 bases, in that order; junction bases with no gene match: 13. The CDR3 loop reads CASRPGTGTLLTDTQYF. In DNA form, the CDR3 reads TGTGCCAGCAGGCCCGGGACAGGGACCCTGCTAACAGATACGCAGTATTTT.

The gene calls are TRBV18 and TRBJ2-1; 13 bases fit TRBD2. The CDR3 runs to 21 residues. J lost 6 bases, V lost 6 bases, and 23 bases had no gene match. Germline V gives CDR1 KGHSH, CDR2 LQKENI. In nucleotides, the CDR3 is TGTGCCAGCTCTCTTTGGACAGCGACTAGCGGGAGGCTTCAGGACGTCAATGAGCAGTTCTTC. Translating it yields CASSLWTATSGRLQDVNEQFF.

The chain recombines TRBV12-5 with TRBJ2-7; TRBD2 aligns across 10 bases. Germline CDR1 is LGHNT and CDR2 is FRNRAP. Trimming cost V 3 bases and J 0 bases; bases outside gene matches: 17. CDR3 length equals 20 residues. The CDR3 is CASGFIRASGSKGGSYEQYF. DNA for the CDR3: TGTGCTAGTGGTTTTATACGGGCTAGCGGGAGTAAGGGGGGCTCCTACGAGCAGTACTTC. Looking up the rest from reference TRBV12-5 and TRBJ2-7 gives the full variable domain: DARVTQTPRHKVTEMGQEVTMRCQPILGHNTVFWYRQTMMQGLELLAYFRNRAPLDDSGMPKDRFSAEMPDATLATLKIQPSEPRDSAVYFCASGFIRASGSKGGSYEQYFGPGTRLTVT.

The genes are TRBV5-1 and TRBJ2-3; 7 nucleotides match TRBD1. The germline V gene has CDR1 SGHRS and CDR2 YFSETQ. V gave up 0 bases and J gave up 4 bases; unmatched junction bases: 5. This CDR3 has 15 amino acids. The DNA for the CDR3 is TGCGCCAGCAGCTTGGAAGACAGGGCCCCAGATACGCAGTATTTT. It encodes CASSLEDRAPDTQYF.

The rearrangement joins TRBV29-1 to TRBJ2-3; 11 nucleotides align to TRBD2. The CDR3 covers 14 residues. The germline V gene encodes CDR1 SQVTM and CDR2 ANQGSEA. V was pared by 7 bases and J by 7 bases, with 10 bases of the junction left unmatched. Here the CDR3 DNA reads TGCAGCGGGGAGGGGGGGACTAGCGGTTATACGCAGTATTTT. This encodes CSGEGGTSGYTQYF.

This rearrangement joins TRBV27 to TRBJ2-7; 11 nucleotides align to TRBD2. Unmatched junction bases numbered 9, after V lost 4 bases and J lost 7 bases. This CDR3 comprises 15 residues. From germline, CDR1 is MNHEY and CDR2 SMNVEV (reference sequence). The CDR3: CASSSGLAGVEEQYF. The CDR3 region has the DNA TGTGCCAGCAGTTCCGGACTAGCGGGTGTGGAGGAGCAGTACTTC.

This chain uses TRBV6-1 with TRBJ1-2, with 7 bases aligning to TRBD1. With 5 bases clipped from V and 5 bases from J, the junction kept 8 bases outside the gene matches. The CDR3 loop spans 14 amino acids. In germline, CDR1 is MNHNS, CDR2 SASEGT. The CDR3 bases are TGTGCCAGCAGTCCTACAGGGGAGCTTTATGGCTACACCTTC. Amino acid sequence: CASSPTGELYGYTF.

The chain recombines TRBV27 with TRBJ2-1; the D is unclear. The CDR3 extends over 15 amino acids. The germline CDR1 and CDR2 sequences are MNHEY and SMNVEV (reference sequence). V lost 2 bases to trimming and J lost 0 bases, with 8 bases between them. The CDR3 protein is CASSLDFHSYNEQFF. The CDR3 bases are TGTGCCAGCAGTTTAGACTTTCACTCCTACAATGAGCAGTTCTTC.

This clone has only a few counts. This chain links TRBV5-4 with TRBJ1-1; tentatively, D is TRBD1 (6 bases). The CDR3 is 14 amino acids. The V gene's germline CDR1 is SGHNT and CDR2 YYREEE (reference sequence). Trimming shortened V by 0 bases and J by 4 bases, and 10 bases separated the two germline ends. The CDR3 coding sequence is TGTGCCAGCAGCTTGGACAGGGCTCTCACTGAAGCTTTCTTT. Translating it yields CASSLDRALTEAFF.

This clone was observed once. The gene calls are TRBV25-1 and TRBJ2-4, with D possibly TRBD1 on 6 matching bases. Germline lookup yields CDR1 MGHDK and CDR2 SYGVNS. The CDR3 consists of 13 residues. Trimming stripped 8 bases from V and 11 bases from J, with 19 bases between. CDR3 DNA sequence: TGTGCCAGCGGGTACAGGGCTGGAGAAGTTCAGTACTTC. It encodes CASGYRAGEVQYF.

The J gene is TRBJ2-7, the V gene TRBV19; perhaps TRBD1 as D (5 bases). CDR1 and CDR2 from the germline V gene are LNHDA and SQIVND (reference sequence). V lost 1 base and J lost 2, with 9 bases in between. This CDR3 region has 14 residues. The CDR3 protein is CASSIGPGPYEQYF. In DNA, the CDR3 is TGTGCCAGTAGTATAGGTCCAGGGCCCTACGAGCAGTACTTC.

This clone was detected a few times. CDR3 loop: CASSVAGSYEQYF. The CDR3 DNA sequence: TGTGCCAGCAGCGTCGCGGGCTCCTACGAGCAGTACTTC. This rearrangement joins TRBV5-6 to TRBJ2-5; tentatively, D is TRBD2 (5 bases). The J call may be wrong; the DNA end is better matched by TRBJ2-7. The CDR3 is made up of 13 amino acids. CDR1 SGHDT and CDR2 YYEEEE come from the germline V gene.

The table lists this clone with a count of one. V and J are TRBV5-1 and TRBJ2-7, with a possible D match to TRBD1 (6 bases). Trimming cost V 2 bases and J 2 bases, with 11 bases left between them. The CDR3 consists of 14 residues. The V gene's germline CDR1 is SGHRS and CDR2 YFSETQ. This CDR3 is CASSLGGRTYEQYF. The CDR3 bases are TGCGCCAGCAGCTTAGGGGGACGGACCTACGAGCAGTACTTC.

The chain uses TRBV29-1 and TRBJ1-4; TRBD1 matches 8 bases. J was trimmed by 5 bases and V by 0 bases; bases with no gene match: 5. Germline assignment: CDR1 SQVTM and CDR2 ANQGSEA. The CDR3 is made up of 15 amino acids. The CDR3 DNA reads as TGCAGCGTTGAAGACACCGGGACAGGAAATGAAAAACTGTTTTTT. It translates to CSVEDTGTGNEKLFF.